Listed below are T cell receptor beta chains from one sample, sequenced in a study of early T cells in non-severe SARS-CoV-2 infection. TCRdb re-derived calls from the 5' RACE reads in MiXCR, one entry per CDR3 protein. The sample contains over 85,000 distinct CDR3 sequences, 10% to 15% of which appear only once. The material sequenced was whole blood. The receptors stem from an adult who was a healthcare worker with PCR-confirmed SARS-CoV-2 infection or an uninfected control (not recorded which). Each CDR3 is given with its conserved first and last residue. The D gene is left open where the match is weak. Size is stated for part of the rows, as once, few or many counts, or as a class when the clone is expanded.

TRBV12-3/TRBV12-4,TRBD1,few,TRBJ1-2,CASSPGTGYGYTF,TGTGCCAGCAGTCCAGGGACAGGCTATGGCTACACCTTC
TRBV28,-,many,TRBJ2-1,CASSFSWKYNEQFF,TGTGCCAGCAGTTTTTCCTGGAAATACAATGAGCAGTTCTTC
TRBV28,-,-,TRBJ2-7,CASSERGRRGYF,TGTGCCAGCAGTGAAAGGGGCCGCCGGGGGTACTTC
TRBV5-5,TRBD2,few,TRBJ2-1,CASSFRGRVNEQFF,TGTGCCAGCAGCTTTCGAGGGAGGGTTAATGAGCAGTTCTTC
TRBV11-2,-,many,TRBJ2-1,CASSSSGSYNEQFF,TGTGCCAGCAGCAGTAGCGGCTCCTACAATGAGCAGTTCTTC
TRBV7-9,-,many,TRBJ2-3,CASSASQGLTDTQYF,TGTGCCAGCAGCGCGTCCCAGGGTTTGACAGATACGCAGTATTTT
TRBV20-1,TRBD2,many,TRBJ2-1,CSARVSFGGGRKGANEQFF,TGCAGTGCTAGAGTGTCGTTTGGTGGCGGGAGGAAAGGAGCCAATGAGCAGTTCTTC
TRBV27,-,many,TRBJ1-1,CASSLSKGWPQAFF,TGTGCCAGCAGTTTATCAAAGGGCTGGCCCCAAGCTTTCTTT
TRBV4-2,-,many,TRBJ2-5,CASSQASGGAETQYF,TGTGCCAGCAGCCAAGCGTCGGGGGGCGCGGAGACCCAGTACTTC
TRBV30,-,few,TRBJ2-7,CAWSVGGTSYEQYF,TGTGCCTGGAGTGTAGGGGGGACCTCCTACGAGCAGTACTTC
TRBV9,-,-,TRBJ2-3,CASSVGRPDTQYF,TGTGCCAGCAGCGTGGGTAGGCCAGATACGCAGTATTTT
TRBV30,-,many,TRBJ2-4,CAWSVQEGIQYF,TGTGCCTGGAGTGTACAGGAGGGCATTCAGTACTTC
TRBV20-1,TRBD1,-,TRBJ2-1,CSARTGTNEQFF,TGCAGTGCTCGGACAGGTACCAATGAGCAGTTCTTC
TRBV5-6,TRBD2,-,TRBJ2-1,CASSPPGTNYNEQFF,TGTGCCAGCAGCCCGCCCGGGACTAACTACAATGAGCAGTTCTTC
TRBV28,-,-,TRBJ2-2,CASRALGLPTGELFF,TGTGCCAGCAGGGCATTAGGTTTACCCACCGGGGAGCTGTTTTTT
TRBV7-2,-,many,TRBJ2-2,CASSPSMGTGELFF,TGTGCCAGCAGCCCTAGCATGGGGACCGGGGAGCTGTTTTTT
TRBV7-9,-,-,TRBJ2-5,CASSFSREKTQYF,TGTGCCAGCAGCTTTAGTCGAGAAAAGACCCAGTACTTC
TRBV5-1,-,few,TRBJ1-4,CASSWDGNEKLFF,TGCGCCAGCAGCTGGGACGGGAATGAAAAACTGTTTTTT
TRBV24-1,TRBD2,few,TRBJ2-5,CATSGTSGMSDKTQYF,TGTGCCACCAGTGGGACTAGCGGGATGAGTGACAAGACCCAGTACTTC
TRBV2,-,many,TRBJ2-1,CASSELLFSAYNEQFF,TGTGCCAGCAGTGAACTTCTATTTTCGGCCTACAATGAGCAGTTCTTC